This TCR beta chain was captured by sequencing in a study of OX40 agonist ivuxolimab in advanced cancers. Study-wide context: The eligibility criteria allowed prior anti-PD-1, anti-PD-L1 or anti-CTLA-4 therapy, and approximately 42% had some.

It was autoimmune disease history or systemic immunosuppression that excluded patients. Profiled with immunoSEQ multiplex PCR; TCRdb holds only in-frame clones, not every one. The table lists 68,000 or so clones, around 93% of them singletons. Remarks on this clone: As yet, its antigen is unknown.

Study-level results: On average, CD8+ T cells had more expanded clones than CD4+. Some nonresponders additionally presented with little normalized T-cell clonal expansion.

Germline CDR1 and CDR2: SGHTA and FQGNSA. The CDR3 loop spans 12 amino acids. V trimming: 6 bases; J trimming: 9 bases; junction bases outside the gene matches: 8. The chain couples TRBV7-2 to TRBJ2-7; 7 nucleotides agree with TRBD2. Sequenced here: CD4+ or CD8+ T cells sorted from blood, sampled in a trial of the OX40 agonist ivuxolimab. The TCR was taken from an adult with an advanced solid tumor such as melanoma, head and neck, liver or kidney cancer. The CDR3 is CASSRASGLQYF. CDR3 coding DNA: TGTGCCAGCAGTCGAGCTAGCGGTCTGCAGTACTTC.